The next 18 T cell receptor beta chains were all read from a single sample in a study of response to subunit inactivated influenza vaccine. TCRdb re-called the RT-PCR reads through MiXCR, storing one row per CDR3 protein. The table shows about 610,000 distinct CDR3 sequences, with 11% to 15% occurring only once. This specimen was PBMCs from blood, taken roughly 12 days after vaccination. Receptors were obtained from a man aged 45 to 65 who received an inactivated influenza vaccine.

This chain connects TRBV28 to TRBJ2-3; D gene uncertain. Germline CDR1 and CDR2: MDHEN and SYDVKM. The CDR3 length is 15 residues. V lost 6 bases and J lost 2, with 15 bases in between. The CDR3 bases are TGTGCCAGCAGCCGACAACAAGACACCACAGATACGCAGTATTTT. It is translated as CASSRQQDTTDTQYF.

The chain joins TRBV19 to TRBJ1-2; 12 bases map to TRBD1. J was trimmed by 2 bases and V by 2 bases; bases with no gene match: 6. CDR3 length equals 17 residues. Germline loops: CDR1 LNHDA, CDR2 SQIVND (reference sequence). CDR3 in amino acids: CASSIIPGQGANYGYTF. CDR3 in DNA: TGTGCCAGTAGTATAATCCCGGGACAGGGGGCGAACTATGGCTACACCTTC.

In this sample, this clonotype turned up a few times. The genes are TRBV7-8 and TRBJ2-7, with D unresolved. The CDR3 is 15 amino acids. Germline V gives CDR1 SGHVS, CDR2 FQNEAQ. The V gene lost 4 bases and the J gene lost 5 bases, with 18 bases spanning the gap. This CDR3 reads CASSWGFSSDDEQYF. The CDR3 nucleotides are TGTGCCAGCAGCTGGGGATTCTCGAGCGATGACGAGCAGTACTTC.

This clonotype was detected a few times. The V call is TRBV6-5, the J call TRBJ2-1; D is perhaps TRBD1 or TRBD2 (5 bases each). V lost 0 bases to trimming and J lost 5 bases, with 17 bases between them. This CDR3 contains 17 residues. The V gene's germline CDR1 is MNHEY and CDR2 SVGAGI. CDR3 residues: CASSYSRRIGADNEQFF. The CDR3 coding sequence is TGTGCCAGCAGTTACTCGAGGAGGATAGGGGCGGACAATGAGCAGTTCTTC.

The rearrangement links TRBV12-3 or TRBV12-4 to TRBJ1-1, with TRBD1 matching over 9 bases. This CDR3 spans 15 amino acids. V shed 5 bases and J 2 bases; nucleotides not matched to a gene: 6. In DNA, the CDR3 is TGTGCCAGCAGTCCACAGGGGGCGTTAAACACTGAAGCTTTCTTT. The encoded protein is CASSPQGALNTEAFF.

In this sample, this clonotype turned up a few times. The chain joins TRBV6-1 to TRBJ2-1; 7 positions agree with TRBD2. This CDR3 has 13 residues. Germline CDR1 and CDR2: MNHNS and SASEGT. The V and J ends lost 5 bases and 7 bases, in that order; junction bases with no gene match: 5. Here the CDR3 reads CASSRSGENEQFF. The CDR3 DNA reads TGTGCCAGCAGTAGGAGCGGGGAAAATGAGCAGTTCTTC.

This clonotype was recorded many times. The V gene is TRBV7-7, the J gene TRBJ2-5, with TRBD2 matching over 16 bases. V lost 5 bases and J lost 4; bases outside the gene matches: 4. CDR1 is SSHAT and CDR2 is FNYEAQ in the germline V gene (reference sequence). This CDR3 is 16 amino acids long. In DNA form, the CDR3 reads TGTGCCAGCAGCAAGGGACTAGCGGGAGGGTTAGAGACCCAGTACTTC. It encodes CASSKGLAGGLETQYF.

J is TRBJ1-6 and V is TRBV20-1, with D perhaps TRBD1 (6 bases). The V end was cut by 0 bases, the J end by 5 bases, with 11 bases between. This CDR3 comprises 15 residues. Germline CDR1 is DFQATT and CDR2 is SNEGSKA (reference sequence). In DNA, the CDR3 is TGCAGTGCTAGAGATCCCAACAGGGATAATTCACCCCTCCACTTT. Its protein product is CSARDPNRDNSPLHF.

This clonotype was found a few times. The chain recombines TRBV2 with TRBJ2-7, with TRBD1 identical over 7 bases. Germline assignment: CDR1 SNHLY and CDR2 FYNNEI. The junction had 6 bases not matched to a gene; V was cut back by 5 bases and J by 2 bases. The CDR3 totals 14 residues. The CDR3 DNA reads as TGTGCCAGCAGTCGACAGGGTACACCCTACGAGCAGTACTTC. Translation gives CASSRQGTPYEQYF.

This clonotype was found many times. J is TRBJ2-3 and V is TRBV7-8; D perhaps matches TRBD2 (7 bases). The CDR3 covers 16 residues. V shed 5 bases and J shed 2 bases, with 17 bases lying between them. Germline loops: CDR1 SGHVS, CDR2 FQNEAQ. CDR3: CASSPRRGAFTDTQYF. CDR3 coding DNA: TGTGCCAGCAGCCCCCGCCGGGGGGCGTTCACAGATACGCAGTATTTT.

This clonotype was counted many times. The chain uses TRBV29-1 and TRBJ1-2; 8 bases map to TRBD1. From germline, CDR1 is SQVTM and CDR2 ANQGSEA. The CDR3 is made up of 11 amino acids. Trimming cost V 4 bases and J 6 bases; bases outside gene matches: 1. For the CDR3, the DNA is TGCAGCGTTGGACAGGGGAATGGCTACACCTTC. It encodes CSVGQGNGYTF.

Only a few counts were recorded for this clonotype. The rearrangement uses TRBV7-2 and TRBJ2-2; TRBD1 aligns across 7 bases. The CDR3 spans 17 residues. Germline V CDR1 and CDR2: SGHTA, FQGNSA. With V trimmed by 4 bases and J by 4 bases, 12 bases remained unmatched. The CDR3 sequence is CASSSFGPGGSTGELFF. The CDR3 DNA sequence: TGTGCCAGCAGCTCCTTTGGGCCAGGGGGAAGCACCGGGGAGCTGTTTTTT.

CDR3 in DNA: TGCAGCGCTGTAGCGGGACTGTACACCGGGGAGCTGTTTTTT. It encodes CSAVAGLYTGELFF. The rearrangement links TRBV29-1 to TRBJ2-2; 8 nucleotides agree with TRBD2. Germline CDR1 reads SQVTM; CDR2 reads ANQGSEA. V dropped 7 bases and J dropped 3; count of bases not matched to a gene: 7. The length of the CDR3 is 14 residues.

CDR3 residues: CSARSGGDTQYF. CDR3 nucleotides: TGCAGTGCTAGAAGTGGCGGGGATACGCAGTATTTT. This chain joins TRBV20-1 and TRBJ2-3, with D possibly being TRBD2 (5 bases). V shed 2 bases and J shed 6 bases, with 9 bases lying between them. The CDR3 has 12 residues. Germline V gene sequence: CDR1 DFQATT, CDR2 SNEGSKA (reference sequence).

The chain recombines TRBV4-2 with TRBJ2-7, with 9 bases that match TRBD2. Germline V gene sequence: CDR1 LGHNA, CDR2 YNFKEQ. Trimming took 0 bases from V and 2 from J; bases not matched to a gene: 5. This CDR3 is 16 amino acids long. The CDR3 region is CASSQDDSGSAYEQYF. CDR3 in DNA: TGTGCCAGCAGCCAAGATGATAGCGGGAGTGCCTACGAGCAGTACTTC.

The chain has TRBV20-1 and TRBJ2-3; 7 nucleotides match TRBD2. The J segment lost 3 bases and the V segment lost 3 bases, leaving 9 bases of the junction unmatched. Germline V lookup: CDR1 DFQATT, CDR2 SNEGSKA (reference sequence). CDR3 length: 15 residues. Here the CDR3 DNA reads TGCAGTGCTAGGGAGCTAGCGGTCGGGACAGATACGCAGTATTTT. It specifies CSARELAVGTDTQYF.

V usage is TRBV24-1 and J usage is TRBJ2-5; tentative D call: TRBD2 (7 bases). The CDR3 is made up of 17 amino acids. V lost 4 bases and J 0 bases, leaving 17 bases between the germline ends. The V gene's germline CDR1 is KGHDR and CDR2 SFDVKD. The CDR3 region has the DNA TGTGCCACCAGTGACGGGGGGCAGGGATGGTACCAAGAGACCCAGTACTTC. Translation: CATSDGGQGWYQETQYF.

This clonotype occurred a few times. The rearrangement joins TRBV6-1 to TRBJ2-3, with 7 positions matching TRBD2. Trimming removed 3 bases from V and 4 bases from J; junction bases left unmatched: 7. The CDR3 is 15 amino acids. Germline assignment: CDR1 MNHNS and CDR2 SASEGT. CDR3 nucleotides: TGTGCCAGCAGTGATTTTGGGAGGGGCTCAGATACGCAGTATTTT. This codes for CASSDFGRGSDTQYF.